This entry concerns a single T cell receptor (beta chain). This sample was included in a study of blood T cell repertoires in COVID-19. About the research overall: Spain, Italy and the United States supplied samples that represented acute and convalescent COVID-19. PBMCs, B-cell-depleted T cells, or T cells provided the cDNA or gDNA that made up the material.

In the original workflow: Amplified reference gene primers provided the basis for estimating nucleated cell counts. Sequencing used immunoSEQ multiplex PCR; TCRdb keeps in-frame clones, though not all of them. Clonal size and the V and J genes are those of that table, whereas D and trimming came from the DNA. Of some 670,000 clones in the sample, 85% to 90% were seen once. CDR1 is SNHLY and CDR2 is FYNNEI in the germline V gene. With 8 bases removed from V and 3 bases from J, the gap between germline ends came to 10 bases. The CDR3 extends over 12 amino acids. The TCR comes from a woman in her late teens or twenties with acute or convalescent COVID-19. This chain uses TRBV2 with TRBJ1-1; D may be TRBD1 (5 bases). The sequencing input was peripheral blood. The CDR3 is CASDRTDTEAFF. The DNA of the CDR3 is TGTGCCAGCGACAGAACGGACACTGAAGCTTTCTTT.